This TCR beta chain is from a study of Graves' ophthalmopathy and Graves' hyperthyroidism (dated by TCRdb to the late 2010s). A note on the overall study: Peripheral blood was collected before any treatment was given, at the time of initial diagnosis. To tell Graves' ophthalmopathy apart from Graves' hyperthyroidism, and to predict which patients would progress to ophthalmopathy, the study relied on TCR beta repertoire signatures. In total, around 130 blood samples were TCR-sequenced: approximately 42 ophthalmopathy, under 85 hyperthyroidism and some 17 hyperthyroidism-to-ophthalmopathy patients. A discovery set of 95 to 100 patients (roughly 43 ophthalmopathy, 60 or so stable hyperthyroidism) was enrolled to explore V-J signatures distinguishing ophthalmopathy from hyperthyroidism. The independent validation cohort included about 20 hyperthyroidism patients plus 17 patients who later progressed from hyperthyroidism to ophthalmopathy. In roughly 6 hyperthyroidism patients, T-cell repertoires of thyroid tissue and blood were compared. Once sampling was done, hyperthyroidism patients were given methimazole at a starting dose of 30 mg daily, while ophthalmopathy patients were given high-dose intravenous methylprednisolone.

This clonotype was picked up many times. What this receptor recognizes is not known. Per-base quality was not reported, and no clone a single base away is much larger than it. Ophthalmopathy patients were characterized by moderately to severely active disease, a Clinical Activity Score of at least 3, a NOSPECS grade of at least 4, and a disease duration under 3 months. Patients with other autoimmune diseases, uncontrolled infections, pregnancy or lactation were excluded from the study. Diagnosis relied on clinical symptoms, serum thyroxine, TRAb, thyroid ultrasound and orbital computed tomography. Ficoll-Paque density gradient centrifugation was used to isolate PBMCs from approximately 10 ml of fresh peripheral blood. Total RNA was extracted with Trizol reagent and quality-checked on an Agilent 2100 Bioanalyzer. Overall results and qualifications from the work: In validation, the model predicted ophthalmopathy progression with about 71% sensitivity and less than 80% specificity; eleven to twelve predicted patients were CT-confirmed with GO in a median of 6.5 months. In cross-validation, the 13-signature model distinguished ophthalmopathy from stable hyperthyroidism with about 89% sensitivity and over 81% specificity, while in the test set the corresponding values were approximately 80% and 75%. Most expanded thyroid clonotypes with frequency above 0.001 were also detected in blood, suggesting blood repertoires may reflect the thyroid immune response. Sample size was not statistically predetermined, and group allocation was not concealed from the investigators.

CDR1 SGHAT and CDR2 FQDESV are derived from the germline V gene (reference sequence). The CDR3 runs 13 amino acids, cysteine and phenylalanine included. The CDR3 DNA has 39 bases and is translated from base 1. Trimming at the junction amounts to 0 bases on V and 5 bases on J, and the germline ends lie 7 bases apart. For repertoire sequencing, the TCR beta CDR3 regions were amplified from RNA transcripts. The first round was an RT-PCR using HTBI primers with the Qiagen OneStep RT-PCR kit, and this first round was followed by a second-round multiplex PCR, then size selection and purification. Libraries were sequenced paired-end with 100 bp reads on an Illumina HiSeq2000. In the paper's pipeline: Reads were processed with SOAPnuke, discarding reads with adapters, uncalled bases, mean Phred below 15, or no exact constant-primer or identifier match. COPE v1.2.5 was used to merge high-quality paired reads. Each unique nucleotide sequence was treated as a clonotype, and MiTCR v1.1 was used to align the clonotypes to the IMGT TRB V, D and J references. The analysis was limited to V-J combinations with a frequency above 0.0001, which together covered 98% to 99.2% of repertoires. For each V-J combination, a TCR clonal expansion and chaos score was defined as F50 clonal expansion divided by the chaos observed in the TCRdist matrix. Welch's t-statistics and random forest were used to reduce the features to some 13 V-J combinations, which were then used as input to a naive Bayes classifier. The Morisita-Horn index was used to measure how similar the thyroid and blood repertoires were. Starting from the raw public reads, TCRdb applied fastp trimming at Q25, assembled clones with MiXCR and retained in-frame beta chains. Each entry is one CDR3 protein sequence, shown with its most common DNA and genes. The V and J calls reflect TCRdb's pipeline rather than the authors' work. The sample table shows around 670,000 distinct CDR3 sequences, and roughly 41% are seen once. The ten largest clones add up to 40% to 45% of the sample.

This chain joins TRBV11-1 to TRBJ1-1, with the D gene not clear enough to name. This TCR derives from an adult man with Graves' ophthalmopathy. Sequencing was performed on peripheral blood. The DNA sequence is TGTGCCAGCAGCTTAGCAGGTCCGACTGAAGCTTTCTTT. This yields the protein CASSLAGPTEAFF.